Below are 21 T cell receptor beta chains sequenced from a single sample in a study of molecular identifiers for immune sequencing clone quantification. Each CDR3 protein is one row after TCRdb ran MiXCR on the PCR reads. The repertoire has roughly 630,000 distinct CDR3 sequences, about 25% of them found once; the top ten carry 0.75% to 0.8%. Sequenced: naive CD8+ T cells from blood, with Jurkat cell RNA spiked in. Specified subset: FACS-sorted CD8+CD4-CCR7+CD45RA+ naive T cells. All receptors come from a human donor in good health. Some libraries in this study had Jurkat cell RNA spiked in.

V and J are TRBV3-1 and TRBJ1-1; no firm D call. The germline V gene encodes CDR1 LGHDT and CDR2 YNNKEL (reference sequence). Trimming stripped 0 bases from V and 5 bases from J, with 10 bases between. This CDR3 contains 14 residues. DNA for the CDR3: TGTGCCAGCAGCCAAGATCAGCCGGGGACTGAAGCTTTCTTT. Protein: CASSQDQPGTEAFF.

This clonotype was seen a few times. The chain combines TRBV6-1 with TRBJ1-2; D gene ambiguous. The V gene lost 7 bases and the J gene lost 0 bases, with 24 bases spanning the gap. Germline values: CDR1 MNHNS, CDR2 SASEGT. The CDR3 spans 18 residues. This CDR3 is CASTSAILKQSSNYGYTF. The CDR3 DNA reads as TGTGCCAGCACTTCCGCCATCCTAAAACAGAGTTCTAACTATGGCTACACCTTC.

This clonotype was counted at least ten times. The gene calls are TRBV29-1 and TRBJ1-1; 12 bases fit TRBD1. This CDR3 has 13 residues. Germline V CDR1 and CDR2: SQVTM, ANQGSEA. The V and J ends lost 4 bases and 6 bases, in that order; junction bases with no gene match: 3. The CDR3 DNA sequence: TGCAGCGTTGCGGGACAGGGGGCGGCTGAAGCTTTCTTT. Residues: CSVAGQGAAEAFF.

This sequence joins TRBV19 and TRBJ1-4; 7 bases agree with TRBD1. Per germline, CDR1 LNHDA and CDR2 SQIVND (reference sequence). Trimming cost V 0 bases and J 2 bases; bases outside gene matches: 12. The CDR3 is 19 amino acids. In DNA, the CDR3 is TGTGCCAGTAGTATAGATCTTGGGACAGTAACGACGACTAATGAAAAACTGTTTTTT. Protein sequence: CASSIDLGTVTTTNEKLFF.

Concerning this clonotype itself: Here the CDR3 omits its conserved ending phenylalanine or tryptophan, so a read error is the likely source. CDR3 in amino acids: CASSLGAGPEAFL. DNA for the CDR3: TGTGCCAGCAGCTTGGGTGCGGGGCCCGAAGCTTTCTTA. V usage is TRBV5-6 and J usage is TRBJ1-1; a weak D match, TRBD1 (5 bases). CDR3 size: 13 residues. CDR1 is SGHDT, CDR2 YYEEEE, per germline. V was cut by 0 bases and J by 8 bases, with 11 bases left in between.

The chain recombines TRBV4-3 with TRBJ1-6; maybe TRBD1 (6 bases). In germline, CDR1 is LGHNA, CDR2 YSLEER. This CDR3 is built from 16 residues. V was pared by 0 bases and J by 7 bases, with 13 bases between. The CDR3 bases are TGCGCCAGCAGCCAAGATTGGGACATAAGAAATTCACCCCTCCACTTT. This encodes CASSQDWDIRNSPLHF.

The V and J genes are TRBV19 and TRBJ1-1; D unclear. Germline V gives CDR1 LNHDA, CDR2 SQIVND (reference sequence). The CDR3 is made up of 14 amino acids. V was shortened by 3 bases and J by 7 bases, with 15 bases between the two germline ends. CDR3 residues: CASSIGDTPIEAFF. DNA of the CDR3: TGTGCCAGTAGTATCGGAGACACTCCGATTGAAGCTTTCTTT.

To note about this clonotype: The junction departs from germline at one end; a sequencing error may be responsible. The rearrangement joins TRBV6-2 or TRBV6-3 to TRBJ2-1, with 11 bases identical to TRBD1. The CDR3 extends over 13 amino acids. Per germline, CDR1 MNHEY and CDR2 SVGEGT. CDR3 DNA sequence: TGTGCCACCAGGTGGGACAGGGGGGACGAGCAGATCTTC. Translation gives CATRWDRGDEQIF.

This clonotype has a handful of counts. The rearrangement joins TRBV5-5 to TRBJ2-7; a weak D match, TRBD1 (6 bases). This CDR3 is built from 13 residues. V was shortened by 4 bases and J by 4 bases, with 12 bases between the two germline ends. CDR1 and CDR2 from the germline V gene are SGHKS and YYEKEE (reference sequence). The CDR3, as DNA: TGTGCCAGCAGCACCCCTGACAGGTACGAGCAGTACTTC. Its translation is CASSTPDRYEQYF.

The CDR3: CASSDNPYEQYF. The CDR3 DNA follows: TGTGCCAGCAGCGATAATCCCTACGAGCAGTACTTC. The chain employs TRBV7-9 and TRBJ2-7; D is unresolved. Germline lookup yields CDR1 SEHNR and CDR2 FQNEAQ (reference sequence). Trimming cost V 5 bases and J 2 bases, with 7 bases left between them. This CDR3 has 12 residues.

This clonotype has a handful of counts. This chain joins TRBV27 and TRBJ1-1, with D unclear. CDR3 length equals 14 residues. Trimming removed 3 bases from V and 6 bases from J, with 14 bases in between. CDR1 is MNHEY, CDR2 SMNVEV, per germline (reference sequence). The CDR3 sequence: CASSFRGFGPEAFF. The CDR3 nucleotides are TGTGCCAGCAGTTTTAGAGGATTCGGTCCTGAAGCTTTCTTT.

CDR3 region: CATSPVSLRGDQPQHF. CDR3 nucleotide sequence: TGTGCCACCAGCCCTGTCTCCCTGCGTGGTGATCAGCCCCAGCATTTT. V is TRBV15 and J is TRBJ1-5; no reliable D call. Germline CDR1 and CDR2: LNHNV and YYDKDF (reference sequence). The V end was cut by 5 bases, the J end by 5 bases, with 19 bases between. The length of the CDR3 is 16 residues. Variable domain in full (rest from reference TRBV15 and TRBJ1-5): DAMVIQNPRYQVTQFGKPVTLSCSQTLNHNVMYWYQQKSSQAPKLLFHYYDKDFNNEADTPDNFQSRRPNTSFCFLDIRSPGLGDTAMYLCATSPVSLRGDQPQHFGDGTRLSIL.

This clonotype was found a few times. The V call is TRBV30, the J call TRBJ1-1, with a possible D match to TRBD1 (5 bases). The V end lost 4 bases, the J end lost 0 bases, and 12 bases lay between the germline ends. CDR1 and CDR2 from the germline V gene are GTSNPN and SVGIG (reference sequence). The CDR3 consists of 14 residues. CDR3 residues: CAWTTGTLNTEAFF. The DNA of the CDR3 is TGTGCCTGGACAACCGGGACTCTGAACACTGAAGCTTTCTTT.

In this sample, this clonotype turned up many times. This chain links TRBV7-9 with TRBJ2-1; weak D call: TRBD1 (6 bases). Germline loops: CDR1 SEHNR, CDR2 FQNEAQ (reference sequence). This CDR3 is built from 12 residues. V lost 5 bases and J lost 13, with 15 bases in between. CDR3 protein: CASSPRLGGQFF. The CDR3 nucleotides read TGTGCCAGCAGCCCCCGCCTAGGGGGACAGTTCTTC.

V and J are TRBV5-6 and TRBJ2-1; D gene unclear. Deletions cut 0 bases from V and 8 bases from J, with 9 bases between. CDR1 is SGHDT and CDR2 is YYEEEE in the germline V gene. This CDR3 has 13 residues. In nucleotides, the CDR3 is TGTGCCAGCAGCTTGGTACCGCAGGATGAGCAGTTCTTC. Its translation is CASSLVPQDEQFF.

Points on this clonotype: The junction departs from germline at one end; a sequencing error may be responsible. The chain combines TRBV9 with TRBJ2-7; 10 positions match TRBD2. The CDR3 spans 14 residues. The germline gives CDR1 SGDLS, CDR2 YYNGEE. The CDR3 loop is CASGVAGGPYEQYF. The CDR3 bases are TGTGCCAGCGGCGTAGCGGGAGGACCCTACGAGCAGTACTTC. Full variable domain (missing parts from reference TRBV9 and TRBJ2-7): DSGVTQTPKHLITATGQRVTLRCSPRSGDLSVYWYQQSLDQGLQFLIQYYNGEERAKGNILERFSAQQFPDLHSELNLSSLELGDSALYFCASGVAGGPYEQYFGPGTRLTVT.

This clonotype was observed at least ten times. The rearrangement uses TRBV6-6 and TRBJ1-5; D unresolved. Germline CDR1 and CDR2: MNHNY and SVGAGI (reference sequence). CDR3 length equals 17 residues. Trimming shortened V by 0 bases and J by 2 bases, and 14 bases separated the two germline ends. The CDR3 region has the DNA TGTGCCAGCAGTTACTCGATATCTGGGCTTGGCAATCAGCCCCAGCATTTT. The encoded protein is CASSYSISGLGNQPQHF.

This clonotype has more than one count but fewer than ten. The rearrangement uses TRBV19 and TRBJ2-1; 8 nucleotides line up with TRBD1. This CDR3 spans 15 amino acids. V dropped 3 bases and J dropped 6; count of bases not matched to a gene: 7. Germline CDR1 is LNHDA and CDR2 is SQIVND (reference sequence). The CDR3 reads CASSIGQGAFNEQFF. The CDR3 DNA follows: TGTGCCAGTAGTATCGGTCAGGGGGCTTTCAATGAGCAGTTCTTC.

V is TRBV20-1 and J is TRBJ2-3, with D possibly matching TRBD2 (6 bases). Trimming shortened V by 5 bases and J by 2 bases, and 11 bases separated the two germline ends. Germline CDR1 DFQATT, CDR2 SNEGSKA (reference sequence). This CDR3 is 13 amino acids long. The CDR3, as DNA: TGCAGTGCTTTTAGCGGATCCACAGATACGCAGTATTTT. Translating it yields CSAFSGSTDTQYF.

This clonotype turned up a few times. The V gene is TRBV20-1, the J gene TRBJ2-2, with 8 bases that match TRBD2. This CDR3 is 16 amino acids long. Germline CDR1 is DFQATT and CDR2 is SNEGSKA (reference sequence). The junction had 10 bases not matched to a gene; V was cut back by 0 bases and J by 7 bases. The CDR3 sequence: CSARDVREVGIGELFF. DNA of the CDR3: TGCAGTGCTAGAGATGTGCGGGAGGTGGGAATCGGGGAGCTGTTTTTT.

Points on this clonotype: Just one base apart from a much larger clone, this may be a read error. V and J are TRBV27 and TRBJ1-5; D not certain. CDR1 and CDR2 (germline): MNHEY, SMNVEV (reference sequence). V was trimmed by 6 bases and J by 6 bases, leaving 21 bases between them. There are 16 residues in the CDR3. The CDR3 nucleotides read TGTGCCAGCAGGCCTCTTGCCCCCCTGGGAGGTCAGCCCCAGCATTTT. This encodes CASRPLAPLGGQPQHF.